This T cell receptor beta chain came from a study of regulatory T cells in long-lasting Graves disease. Study findings and constraints: Patients with persistent disease shared 2,741 public clonotypes, outpacing the 966 shared by new patients.

The sample's time point: newly diagnosed GD, antithyroid drugs for less than 3 months. With RNA extracted from PBMCs as input, the TCR library was made. A few counts support this clonotype. Its antigen is currently unknown. Arm-PCR of CDR3 regions and iRepertoire HTBI primers were used to build TCR beta libraries. TCRdb reanalysed the multiplex PCR reads using MiXCR and keeps one entry per CDR3 protein. The sample holds hundreds of thousands of distinct CDR3 sequences, 16% seen once. The CDR3 is made up of 16 amino acids. Germline CDR1 and CDR2: MNHNS and SASEGT. V was shortened by 6 bases and J by 5 bases, with 20 bases between the two germline ends. These same data were also listed under a study on T cells in Graves' hyperthyroidism and ophthalmopathy. That source notes: Disease duration under 2 months; hyperthyroidism patients were aged 18 to 65. Clinical symptoms, serum thyroxine and TRAb, thyroid ultrasound and orbital computed tomography were used for the diagnoses.

This sequence joins TRBV6-1 and TRBJ1-5; a possible D gene is TRBD1 (6 bases). The starting material was peripheral blood mononuclear cells (PBMCs), obtained at new diagnosis, from a patient treated with antithyroid drugs. The TCR originated in a man aged 35-49 years with Graves disease. CDR3 nucleotides: TGTGCCAGCAGCCCCCTTTGGGGGGGCCCCGATCAGCCCCAGCATTTT. Amino acid sequence: CASSPLWGGPDQPQHF.